These 21 T cell receptor beta chains originate from one sample sequenced in a study of shared clonotypes between healthy human individuals. Here immunoSEQ multiplex PCR was the method, and the copy in TCRdb shows in-frame clones only, minus some. Of some 2,000,000 clones in the sample, 90% to 95% were seen once. Sequencing was performed on naive CD4+ T cells sorted from blood. Sample subset: CD45RA+ positively selected. These receptors were collected from a man aged 18 to 35 in good health.

This chain joins TRBV10-3 and TRBJ2-3; tentatively, D is TRBD1 or TRBD2 (5 bases each). This CDR3 has 13 residues. Trimming took 1 base from V and 7 from J, leaving 9 bases between them. Germline CDR1 is ENHRY and CDR2 is SYGVKD. CDR3: CAISEWDLNTQYF. Here the CDR3 DNA reads TGTGCCATCAGTGAGTGGGACCTCAATACGCAGTATTTT.

The chain has TRBV7-2 and TRBJ2-5; D is undetermined. CDR1 SGHTA and CDR2 FQGNSA come from the germline V gene. V lost 7 bases and J lost 3, with 9 bases in between. This CDR3 contains 12 residues. CDR3 in DNA: TGTGCCAGCACCAATTGGGAAGAGACCCAGTACTTC. Protein sequence: CASTNWEETQYF.

The chain has TRBV6-5 and TRBJ1-1; 8 bases are a match to TRBD1. The CDR3 spans 15 residues. Per germline, CDR1 MNHEY and CDR2 SVGAGI. The V gene end was trimmed by 7 bases and the J gene end by 6 bases; junction bases not matched to a gene: 13. The CDR3 loop is CASTREWQGASEAFF. Here the CDR3 DNA reads TGTGCCAGCACCCGGGAGTGGCAGGGGGCTTCTGAAGCTTTCTTT.

The chain is built from TRBV2 and TRBJ2-2; D possibly corresponds to TRBD1 (6 bases). CDR1 is SNHLY and CDR2 is FYNNEI in the germline V gene. V was clipped by 0 bases and J by 0 bases, with 11 bases between them. This CDR3 has 17 amino acids. In nucleotides, the CDR3 is TGTGCCAGCAGTGAAGCGTCCGGGACAACGAACACCGGGGAGCTGTTTTTT. It translates to CASSEASGTTNTGELFF.

The chain combines TRBV4-3 with TRBJ1-1; a weak D match, TRBD1 (5 bases). Germline V gene data show CDR1 as LGHNA and CDR2 as YSLEER. This CDR3 has 12 residues. The ends were cut back, 3 bases at V and 14 bases at J, with 16 bases in the middle. The CDR3 loop reads CASSHGSQGRFF. Written as DNA, the CDR3 is TGCGCCAGCAGCCATGGAAGCCAGGGCCGATTCTTT.

In its sample, this clone was seen once. The rearrangement joins TRBV9 to TRBJ2-2, with D unresolved. The germline V gene has CDR1 SGDLS and CDR2 YYNGEE. CDR3 length: 15 residues. V was cut by 1 base and J by 2 bases, with 9 bases left in between. CDR3 loop: CASSVTGPNTGELFF. CDR3 DNA: TGTGCCAGCAGCGTAACCGGGCCAAACACCGGGGAGCTGTTTTTT.

The CDR3, as DNA: TGTGCCAGCAGTTACTCCGGACCTCGGGGATACGAGCAGTACTTC. Its translation is CASSYSGPRGYEQYF. V and J are TRBV6-5 and TRBJ2-7; D possibly corresponds to TRBD2 (5 bases). The germline V gene encodes CDR1 MNHEY and CDR2 SVGAGI. V was cut by 0 bases and J by 4 bases, with 13 bases left in between. This CDR3 has 15 amino acids.

The chain uses TRBV6-5 and TRBJ1-2; D unclear. V dropped 0 bases and J dropped 0 bases, with 8 bases sitting between them. The CDR3 length is 15 residues. Germline V gives CDR1 MNHEY, CDR2 SVGAGI. CDR3 sequence: CASSYSAVTNYGYTF. The CDR3 nucleotides read TGTGCCAGCAGTTACTCGGCAGTAACTAACTATGGCTACACCTTC.

V usage is TRBV27 and J usage is TRBJ2-2; 12 nucleotides agree with TRBD2. CDR3 length: 16 residues. J was trimmed by 5 bases and V by 3 bases; bases with no gene match: 4. In germline, CDR1 is MNHEY, CDR2 SMNVEV (reference sequence). The CDR3 DNA sequence: TGTGCCAGCAGTTTCCCGACTAGCGGGAGTACCGGGGAGCTGTTTTTT. This translates into CASSFPTSGSTGELFF.

This chain connects TRBV5-1 to TRBJ2-7; 10 positions agree with TRBD1. CDR1 is SGHRS and CDR2 is YFSETQ in the germline V gene. The CDR3 runs to 15 residues. Germline trimming cut 4 bases from V and 5 bases from J; bases unmatched to any gene: 9. This chain's CDR3 is CASSIRQGAVDEQYF. For the CDR3, the DNA is TGCGCCAGCAGCATTAGACAGGGGGCAGTTGACGAGCAGTACTTC.

The V call is TRBV2, the J call TRBJ1-1; the match to TRBD1 covers 9 bases. Germline V lookup: CDR1 SNHLY, CDR2 FYNNEI. V shed 4 bases, J shed 5 bases, and the junction held 11 bases outside the gene matches. This CDR3 has 16 amino acids. CDR3 DNA sequence: TGTGCCAGCAGTGGTGGGACAGGGAGATTTGGGACTGAAGCTTTCTTT. Translated, it gives CASSGGTGRFGTEAFF.

The rearrangement uses TRBV6-5 and TRBJ2-7; 12 bases align to TRBD2. This CDR3 contains 15 residues. CDR1 is MNHEY and CDR2 is SVGAGI in the germline V gene. The V gene end was trimmed by 7 bases and the J gene end by 1 base; junction bases not matched to a gene: 5. CDR3 DNA sequence: TGTGCCAGCATCGTACTAGCGGGAGGTTCCTACGAGCAGTACTTC. Translated, it gives CASIVLAGGSYEQYF.

The rearrangement joins TRBV30 to TRBJ1-2; possible D gene TRBD1, 6 bases. This CDR3 has 14 amino acids. Trimming left V 3 bases short and J 4 bases short, with 15 bases between. Per the germline V gene, CDR1 is GTSNPN and CDR2 is SVGIG (reference sequence). This CDR3 is CAWSPFGQSYGYTF. In DNA form, the CDR3 reads TGTGCCTGGAGCCCCTTCGGACAGAGCTATGGCTACACCTTC.

A word on this clone: Other DNA sequences from this sample encode an identical CDR3 as well. The gene calls are TRBV28 and TRBJ2-5; 9 bases are a match to TRBD1. Trimming took 3 bases from V and 3 from J; bases not matched to a gene: 5. CDR1 and CDR2 (germline): MDHEN, SYDVKM. There are 15 residues in the CDR3. The CDR3 nucleotides read TGTGCCAGCAGTTTGTCGGACAGGGGAAAAGAGACCCAGTACTTC. It translates to CASSLSDRGKETQYF.

V and J are TRBV27 and TRBJ2-1; 9 bases fit TRBD2. V gave up 5 bases and J gave up 10 bases; unmatched junction bases: 15. Germline V gives CDR1 MNHEY, CDR2 SMNVEV (reference sequence). The CDR3 runs 16 residues. The CDR3 reads CASSMARTSDHREQFF. CDR3 bases: TGTGCCAGCAGTATGGCTAGGACTAGCGACCATCGGGAGCAGTTCTTC.

J is TRBJ1-2 and V is TRBV16; D possibly corresponds to TRBD1 (6 bases). The germline gives CDR1 KGHSY, CDR2 FQNENV. V shed 6 bases and J shed 0 bases, with 20 bases lying between them. The CDR3 contains 17 residues. Here the CDR3 DNA reads TGTGCCAGCAGTATTTTATTACAGGGCCAAGCTAACTATGGCTACACCTTC. It encodes CASSILLQGQANYGYTF.

The chain joins TRBV2 to TRBJ1-2; tentative D call: TRBD1 (5 bases). This CDR3 contains 12 residues. Germline V lookup: CDR1 SNHLY, CDR2 FYNNEI. Trimming shortened V by 8 bases and J by 2 bases, and 9 bases separated the two germline ends. The DNA of the CDR3 is TGTGCCAGCGCGGGGGACAACTATGGCTACACCTTC. This translates into CASAGDNYGYTF.

Worth noting for this clone: This same CDR3 is encoded by further DNA sequences in the sample. V usage is TRBV5-4 and J usage is TRBJ1-1, with 9 bases lining up with TRBD1. Germline V gene data show CDR1 as SGHNT and CDR2 as YYREEE (reference sequence). After removal of 4 bases from V and 4 bases from J, the junction contained 5 bases not matched to a gene. The CDR3 runs 14 residues. The CDR3 nucleotides are TGTGCCAGCAGCCCCGGACAGGGGCGCACTGAAGCTTTCTTT. It codes for CASSPGQGRTEAFF.

V gene TRBV9 combines with J gene TRBJ1-2; D perhaps matches TRBD1 (6 bases). Trimming pared 0 bases from V and 2 bases from J, leaving 23 bases between. Germline V gene sequence: CDR1 SGDLS, CDR2 YYNGEE. There are 19 residues in the CDR3. The CDR3 sequence is CASSVGGGGGAPTNYGYTF. The CDR3 nucleotides read TGTGCCAGCAGCGTAGGTGGAGGCGGGGGGGCCCCAACCAACTATGGCTACACCTTC.

V and J are TRBV19 and TRBJ1-4; 10 nucleotides align to TRBD1. Germline V CDR1 and CDR2: LNHDA, SQIVND (reference sequence). The CDR3 sequence is 15 residues long. J lost 7 bases, V lost 1 base, and 3 bases had no gene match. The CDR3 nucleotides read TGTGCCAGTAGTATAGCCGGGACAGGGGTTGAAAAACTGTTTTTT. Its protein is CASSIAGTGVEKLFF.

The rearrangement links TRBV19 to TRBJ2-1, with 10 bases fitting TRBD2. The J segment lost 6 bases and the V segment lost 4 bases, leaving 6 bases of the junction unmatched. Looked up from germline, CDR1 is LNHDA and CDR2 is SQIVND (reference sequence). The CDR3 consists of 15 residues. The chain's CDR3 is CASSKGLALGNEQFF. The DNA of the CDR3 is TGTGCCAGTAGTAAGGGACTAGCGTTAGGCAATGAGCAGTTCTTC.